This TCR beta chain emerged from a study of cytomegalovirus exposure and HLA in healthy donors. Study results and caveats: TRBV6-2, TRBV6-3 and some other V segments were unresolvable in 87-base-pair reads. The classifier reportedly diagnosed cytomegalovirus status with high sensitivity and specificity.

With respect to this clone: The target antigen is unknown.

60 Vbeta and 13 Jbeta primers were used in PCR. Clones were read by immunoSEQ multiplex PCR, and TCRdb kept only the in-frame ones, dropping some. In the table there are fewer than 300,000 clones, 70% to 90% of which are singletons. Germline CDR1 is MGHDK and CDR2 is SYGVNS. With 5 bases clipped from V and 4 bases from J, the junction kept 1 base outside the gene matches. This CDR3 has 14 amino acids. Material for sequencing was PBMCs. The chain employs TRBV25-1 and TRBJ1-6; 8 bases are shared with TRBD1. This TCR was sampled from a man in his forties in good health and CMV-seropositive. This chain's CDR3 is CASSRTGYNSPLHF. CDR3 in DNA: TGTGCCAGCAGTCGGACAGGGTATAATTCACCCCTCCACTTT.